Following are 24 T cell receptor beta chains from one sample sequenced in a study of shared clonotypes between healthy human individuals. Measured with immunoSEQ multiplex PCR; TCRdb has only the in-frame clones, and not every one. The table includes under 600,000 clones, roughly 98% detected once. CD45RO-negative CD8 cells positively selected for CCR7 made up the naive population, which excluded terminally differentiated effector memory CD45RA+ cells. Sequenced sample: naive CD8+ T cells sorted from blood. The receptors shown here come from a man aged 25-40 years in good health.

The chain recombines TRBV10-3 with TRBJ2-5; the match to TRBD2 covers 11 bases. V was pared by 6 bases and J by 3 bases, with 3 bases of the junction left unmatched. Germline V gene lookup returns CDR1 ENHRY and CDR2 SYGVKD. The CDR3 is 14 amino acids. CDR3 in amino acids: CAIRGLAEEETQYF. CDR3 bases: TGTGCCATCAGGGGACTAGCGGAGGAAGAGACCCAGTACTTC.

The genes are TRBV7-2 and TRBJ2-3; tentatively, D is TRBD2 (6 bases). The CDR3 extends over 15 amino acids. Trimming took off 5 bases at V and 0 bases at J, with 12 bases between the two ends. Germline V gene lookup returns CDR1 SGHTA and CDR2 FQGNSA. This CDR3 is CASSLISGSTDTQYF. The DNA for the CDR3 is TGTGCCAGCAGCCTAATCAGCGGGAGCACAGATACGCAGTATTTT.

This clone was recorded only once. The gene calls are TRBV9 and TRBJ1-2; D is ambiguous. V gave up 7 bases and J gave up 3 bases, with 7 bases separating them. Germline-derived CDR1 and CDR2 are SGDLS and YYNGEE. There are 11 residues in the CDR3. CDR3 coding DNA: TGTGCCAGCCTAAGGGACTATGGCTACACCTTC. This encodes CASLRDYGYTF.

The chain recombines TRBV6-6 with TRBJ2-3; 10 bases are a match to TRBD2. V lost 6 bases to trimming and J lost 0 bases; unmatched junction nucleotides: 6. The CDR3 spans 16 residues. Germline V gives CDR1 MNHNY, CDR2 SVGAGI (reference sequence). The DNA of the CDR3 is TGTGCCAGCAGCTCCGGACTAGCGGATAGCACAGATACGCAGTATTTT. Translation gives CASSSGLADSTDTQYF.

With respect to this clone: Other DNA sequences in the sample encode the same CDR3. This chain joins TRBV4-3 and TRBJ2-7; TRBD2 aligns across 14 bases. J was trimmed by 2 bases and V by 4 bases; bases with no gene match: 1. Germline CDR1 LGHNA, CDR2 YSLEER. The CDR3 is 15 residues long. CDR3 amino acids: CASSPGLAGAYEQYF. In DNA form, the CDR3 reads TGCGCCAGCAGCCCGGGACTAGCGGGAGCCTACGAGCAGTACTTC.

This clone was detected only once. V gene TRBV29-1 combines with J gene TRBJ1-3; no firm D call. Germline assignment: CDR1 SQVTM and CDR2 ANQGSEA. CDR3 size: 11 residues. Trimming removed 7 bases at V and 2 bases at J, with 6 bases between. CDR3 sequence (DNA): TGCAGCGGTTGGACTGGAAACACCATATATTTT. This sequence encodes CSGWTGNTIYF.

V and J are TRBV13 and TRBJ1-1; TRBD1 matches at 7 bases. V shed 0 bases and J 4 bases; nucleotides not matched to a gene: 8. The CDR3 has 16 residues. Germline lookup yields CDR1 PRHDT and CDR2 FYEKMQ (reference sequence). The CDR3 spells CASSLGRLGGGTEAFF. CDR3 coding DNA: TGTGCCAGCAGCTTAGGCCGTTTAGGGGGCGGCACTGAAGCTTTCTTT.

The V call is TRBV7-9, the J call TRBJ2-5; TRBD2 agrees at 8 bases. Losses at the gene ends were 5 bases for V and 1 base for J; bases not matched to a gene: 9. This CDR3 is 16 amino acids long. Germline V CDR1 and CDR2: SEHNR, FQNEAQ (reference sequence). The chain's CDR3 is CASSPEATSGQETQYF. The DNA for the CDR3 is TGTGCCAGCAGCCCAGAGGCCACTAGCGGCCAAGAGACCCAGTACTTC.

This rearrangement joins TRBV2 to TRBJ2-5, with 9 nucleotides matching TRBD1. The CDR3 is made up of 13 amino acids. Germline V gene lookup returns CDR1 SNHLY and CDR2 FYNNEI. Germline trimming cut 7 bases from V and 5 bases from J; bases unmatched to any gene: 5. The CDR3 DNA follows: TGTGCCAGCACAGGGACAGGGTGGGAGACCCAGTACTTC. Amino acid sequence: CASTGTGWETQYF.

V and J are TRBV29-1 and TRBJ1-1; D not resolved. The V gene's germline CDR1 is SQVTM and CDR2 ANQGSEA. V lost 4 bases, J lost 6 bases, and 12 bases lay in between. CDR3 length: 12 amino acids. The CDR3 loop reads CSVGGFVAEAFF. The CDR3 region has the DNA TGCAGCGTTGGGGGTTTTGTGGCTGAAGCTTTCTTT.

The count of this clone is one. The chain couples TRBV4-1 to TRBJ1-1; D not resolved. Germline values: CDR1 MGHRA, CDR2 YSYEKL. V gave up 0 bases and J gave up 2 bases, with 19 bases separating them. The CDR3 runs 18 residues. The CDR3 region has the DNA TGCGCCAGCAGCCAAGACGGGTATAAGGGCTTGGGAAACACTGAAGCTTTCTTT. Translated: CASSQDGYKGLGNTEAFF.

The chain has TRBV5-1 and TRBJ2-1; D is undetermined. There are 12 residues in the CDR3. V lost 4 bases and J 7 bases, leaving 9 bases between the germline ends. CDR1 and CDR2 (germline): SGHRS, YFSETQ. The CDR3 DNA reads TGCGCCAGCAGCGGCCTCTGGAATGAGCAGTTCTTC. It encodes CASSGLWNEQFF.

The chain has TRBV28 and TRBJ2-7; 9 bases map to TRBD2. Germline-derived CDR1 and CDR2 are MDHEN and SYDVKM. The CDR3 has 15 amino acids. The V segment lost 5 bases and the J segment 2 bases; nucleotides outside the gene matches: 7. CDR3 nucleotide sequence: TGTGCCAGCAGTGAAAAGACTAGCGGCACCTACGAGCAGTACTTC. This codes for CASSEKTSGTYEQYF.

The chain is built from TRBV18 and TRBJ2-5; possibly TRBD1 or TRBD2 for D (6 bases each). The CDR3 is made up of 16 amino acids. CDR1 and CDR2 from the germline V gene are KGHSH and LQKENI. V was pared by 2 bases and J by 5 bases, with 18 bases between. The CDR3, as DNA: TGTGCCAGCTCACCAGGAGAGATGGGGGGCGGGGAGACCCAGTACTTC. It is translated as CASSPGEMGGGETQYF.

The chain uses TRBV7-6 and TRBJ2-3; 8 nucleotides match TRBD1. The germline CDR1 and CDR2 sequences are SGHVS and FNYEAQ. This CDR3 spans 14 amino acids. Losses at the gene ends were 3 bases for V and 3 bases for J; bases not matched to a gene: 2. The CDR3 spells CASSLTGVTDTQYF. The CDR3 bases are TGTGCCAGCAGCTTGACAGGGGTAACAGATACGCAGTATTTT.

The CDR3 reads CARSCTPRTSGRAPSYEQYF. In nucleotides, the CDR3 is TGTGCCAGAAGCTGCACCCCTCGGACTAGCGGGAGGGCGCCCTCCTACGAGCAGTACTTC. The chain joins TRBV5-3 to TRBJ2-7; the match to TRBD2 covers 15 bases. TRBV5-3 counts as an open reading frame of uncertain function. The V and J ends lost 3 bases and 0 bases, in that order; junction bases with no gene match: 13. The CDR3 consists of 20 residues.

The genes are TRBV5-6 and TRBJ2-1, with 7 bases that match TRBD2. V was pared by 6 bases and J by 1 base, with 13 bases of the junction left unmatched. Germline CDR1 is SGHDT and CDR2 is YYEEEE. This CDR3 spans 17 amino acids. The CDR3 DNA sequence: TGTGCCAGCACCACACTGCGGTGGGGGGGGTCCTACAATGAGCAGTTCTTC. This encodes CASTTLRWGGSYNEQFF. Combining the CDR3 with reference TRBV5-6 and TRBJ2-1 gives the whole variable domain DAGVTQSPTHLIKTRGQQVTLRCSPKSGHDTVSWYQQALGQGPQFIFQYYEEEERQRGNFPDRFSGHQFPNYSSELNVNALLLGDSALYLCASTTLRWGGSYNEQFFGPGTRLTVL.

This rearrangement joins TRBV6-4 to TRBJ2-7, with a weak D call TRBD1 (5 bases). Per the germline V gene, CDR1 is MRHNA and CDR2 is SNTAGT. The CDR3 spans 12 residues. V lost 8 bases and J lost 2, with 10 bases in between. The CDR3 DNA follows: TGTGCCAGCTCGACAGACCCCTACGAGCAGTACTTC. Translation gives CASSTDPYEQYF.

The CDR3, as DNA: TGCAGCGCTCACATAAAGTCCGGGACTAGTTACTCTGGGGCCAACGTCCTGACTTTC. It translates to CSAHIKSGTSYSGANVLTF. The chain employs TRBV29-1 and TRBJ2-6; 8 bases line up with TRBD2. Germline V gene sequence: CDR1 SQVTM, CDR2 ANQGSEA. The V gene end was trimmed by 7 bases and the J gene end by 0 bases; junction bases not matched to a gene: 17. This CDR3 comprises 19 residues. Combining the CDR3 with reference TRBV29-1 and TRBJ2-6 gives the whole variable domain SAVISQKPSRDICQRGTSLTIQCQVDSQVTMMFWYRQQPGQSLTLIATANQGSEATYESGFVIDKFPISRPNLTFSTLTVSNMSPEDSSIYLCSAHIKSGTSYSGANVLTFGAGSRLTVL.

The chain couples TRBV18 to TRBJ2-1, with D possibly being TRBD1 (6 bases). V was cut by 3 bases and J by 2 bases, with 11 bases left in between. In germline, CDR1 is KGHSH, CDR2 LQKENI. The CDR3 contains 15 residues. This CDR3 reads CASSPKPGAYNEQFF. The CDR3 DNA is TGTGCCAGCTCACCGAAGCCAGGGGCCTACAATGAGCAGTTCTTC.

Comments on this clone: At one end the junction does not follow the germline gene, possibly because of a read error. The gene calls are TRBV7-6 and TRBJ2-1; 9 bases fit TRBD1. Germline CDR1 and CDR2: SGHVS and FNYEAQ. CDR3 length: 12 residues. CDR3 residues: CASSPARDRVIF. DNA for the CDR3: TGTGCCAGCAGCCCTGCTCGGGACAGGGTCATCTTC.

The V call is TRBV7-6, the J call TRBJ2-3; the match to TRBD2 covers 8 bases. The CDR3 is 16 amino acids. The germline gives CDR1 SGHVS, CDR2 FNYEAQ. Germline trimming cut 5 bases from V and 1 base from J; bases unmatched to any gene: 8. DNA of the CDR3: TGTGCCAGCAGCCTGGTGGCAGCGGGGGGCACAGATACGCAGTATTTT. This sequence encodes CASSLVAAGGTDTQYF.

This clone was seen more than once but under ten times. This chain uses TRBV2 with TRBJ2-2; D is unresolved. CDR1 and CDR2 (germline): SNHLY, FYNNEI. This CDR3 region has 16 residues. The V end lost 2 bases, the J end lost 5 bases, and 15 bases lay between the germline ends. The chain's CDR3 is CASSEFLLSDTGELFF. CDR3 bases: TGTGCCAGCAGTGAATTTCTTCTTTCCGATACCGGGGAGCTGTTTTTT. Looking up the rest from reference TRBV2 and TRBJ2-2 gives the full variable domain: EPEVTQTPSHQVTQMGQEVILRCVPISNHLYFYWYRQILGQKVEFLVSFYNNEISEKSEIFDDQFSVERPDGSNFTLKIRSTKLEDSAMYFCASSEFLLSDTGELFFGEGSRLTVL.

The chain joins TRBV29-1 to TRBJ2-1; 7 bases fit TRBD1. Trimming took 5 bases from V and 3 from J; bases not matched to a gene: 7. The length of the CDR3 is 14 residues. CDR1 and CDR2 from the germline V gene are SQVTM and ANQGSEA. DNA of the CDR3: TGCAGCGTTTCGGTCGGGACAGTCTACAATGAGCAGTTCTTC. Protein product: CSVSVGTVYNEQFF.